This entry lists 6 T cell receptor beta chains sequenced from one sample in a study of T cell repertoires in cytomegalovirus infection. TCRdb re-called the reads through MiXCR, storing one row per CDR3 protein. The sample lists fewer than 300,000 distinct CDR3 sequences, about 26% occurring once. Material: PBMCs. Receptors were obtained from a human donor in good health (CMV status not recorded). Some clones in this sample may be carry-over from other donors' samples.

The chain recombines TRBV4-2 with TRBJ2-5; no clear D gene. CDR1 LGHNA and CDR2 YNFKEQ come from the germline V gene. With 0 bases removed from V and 3 bases from J, the gap between germline ends came to 2 bases. CDR3 size: 12 residues. The CDR3 region is CASSQDEETQYF. The CDR3 region has the DNA TGTGCCAGCAGCCAAGATGAAGAGACCCAGTACTTC.

There are many counts of this clonotype. The J gene is TRBJ2-1, the V gene TRBV28; 13 bases map to TRBD2. With 3 bases clipped from V and 4 bases from J, the junction kept 6 bases outside the gene matches. From germline, CDR1 is MDHEN and CDR2 SYDVKM. The CDR3 length is 17 residues. Here the CDR3 reads CASSFRLAGGRYNEQFF. The CDR3 DNA reads TGTGCCAGCAGTTTTCGACTAGCGGGAGGTAGATACAATGAGCAGTTCTTC.

In its sample, this clonotype was seen many times. The chain is built from TRBV7-2 and TRBJ2-5; TRBD1 agrees at 9 bases. This CDR3 region has 16 residues. The germline V gene encodes CDR1 SGHTA and CDR2 FQGNSA. After removal of 2 bases from V and 2 bases from J, the junction contained 6 bases not matched to a gene. This CDR3 reads CASSLSTGTGQETQYF. For the CDR3, the DNA is TGTGCCAGCAGCTTAAGTACAGGGACAGGGCAAGAGACCCAGTACTTC.

This clonotype was found a few times. The chain uses TRBV6-6 and TRBJ2-1; TRBD2 matches at 9 bases. Germline values: CDR1 MNHNY, CDR2 SVGAGI (reference sequence). The length of the CDR3 is 16 residues. V was clipped by 3 bases and J by 7 bases; unmatched bases: 10. CDR3 region: CASSYLTSGGGNEQFF. CDR3 nucleotides: TGTGCCAGCAGTTATCTGACTAGCGGAGGCGGGAATGAGCAGTTCTTC.

The chain joins TRBV7-8 to TRBJ1-3, with a weak D call TRBD1 (6 bases). This CDR3 spans 15 amino acids. V was pared by 1 base and J by 4 bases, with 11 bases between. Per germline, CDR1 SGHVS and CDR2 FQNEAQ. Written as DNA, the CDR3 is TGTGCCAGCAGCTTAGGGTCAGGGGCCGGAAACACCATATATTTT. It yields the protein CASSLGSGAGNTIYF.

The chain combines TRBV6-2 or TRBV6-3 with TRBJ2-5, with TRBD2 as a possible D gene (6 bases). V lost 4 bases and J 5 bases, leaving 23 bases between the germline ends. CDR3 length: 17 amino acids. From germline, CDR1 is MNHEY and CDR2 SVGEGT. CDR3 nucleotide sequence: TGTGCCAGCAGTTTCTCGCCGGGACTTAGCGAGTCGGAGACCCAGTACTTC. Protein product: CASSFSPGLSESETQYF.